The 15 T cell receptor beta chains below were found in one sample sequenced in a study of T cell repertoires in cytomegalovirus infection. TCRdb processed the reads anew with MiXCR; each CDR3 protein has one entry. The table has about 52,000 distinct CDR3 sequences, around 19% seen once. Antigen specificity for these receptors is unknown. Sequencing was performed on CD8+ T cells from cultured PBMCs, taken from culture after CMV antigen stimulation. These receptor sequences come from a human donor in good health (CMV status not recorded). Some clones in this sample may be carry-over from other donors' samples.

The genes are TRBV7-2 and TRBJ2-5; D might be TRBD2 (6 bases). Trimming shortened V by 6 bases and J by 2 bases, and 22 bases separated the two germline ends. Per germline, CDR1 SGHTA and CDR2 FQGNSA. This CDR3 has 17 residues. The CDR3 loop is CASRSSLGGKLQETQYF. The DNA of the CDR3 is TGTGCCAGCAGATCGTCCTTGGGGGGAAAATTACAAGAGACCCAGTACTTC.

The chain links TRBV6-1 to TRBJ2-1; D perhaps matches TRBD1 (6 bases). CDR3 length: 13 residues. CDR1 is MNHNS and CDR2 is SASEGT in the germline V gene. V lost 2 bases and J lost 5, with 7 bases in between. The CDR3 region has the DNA TGTGCCAGCAGTGAAAACAGGGACAATGAGCAGTTCTTC. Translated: CASSENRDNEQFF.

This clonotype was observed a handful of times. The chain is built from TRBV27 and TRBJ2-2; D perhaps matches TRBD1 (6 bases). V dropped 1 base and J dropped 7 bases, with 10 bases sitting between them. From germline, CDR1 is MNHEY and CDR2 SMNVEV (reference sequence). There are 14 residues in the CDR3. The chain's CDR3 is CASSLLTGLGELFF. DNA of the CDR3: TGTGCCAGCAGTTTATTGACAGGTCTCGGGGAGCTGTTTTTT.

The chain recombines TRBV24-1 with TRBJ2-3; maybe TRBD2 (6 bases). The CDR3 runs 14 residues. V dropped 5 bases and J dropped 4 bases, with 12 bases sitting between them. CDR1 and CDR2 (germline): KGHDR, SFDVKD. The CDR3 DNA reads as TGTGCCACCAGTGGGCCAGGAGGGGCAGATACGCAGTATTTT. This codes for CATSGPGGADTQYF.

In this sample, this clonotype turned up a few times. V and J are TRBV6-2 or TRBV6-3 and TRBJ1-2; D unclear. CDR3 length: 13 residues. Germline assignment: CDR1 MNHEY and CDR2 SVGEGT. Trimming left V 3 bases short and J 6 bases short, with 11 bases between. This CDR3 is CASSYVGSDGYTF. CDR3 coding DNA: TGTGCCAGCAGTTATGTCGGATCGGATGGCTACACCTTC.

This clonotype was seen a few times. CDR3 region: CASSYSEAYEQYF. The CDR3 nucleotides are TGTGCCAGCAGTTACAGCGAGGCGTACGAGCAGTACTTC. This rearrangement joins TRBV6-5 to TRBJ2-7, with D unresolved. The CDR3 has 13 amino acids. V lost 2 bases to trimming and J lost 4 bases, with 9 bases between them. The germline V gene encodes CDR1 MNHEY and CDR2 SVGAGI.

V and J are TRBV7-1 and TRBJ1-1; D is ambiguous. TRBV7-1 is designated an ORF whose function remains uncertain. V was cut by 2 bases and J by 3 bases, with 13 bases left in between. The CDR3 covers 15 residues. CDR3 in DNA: TGTGCCAGCAGCTCAAAGGGATTGCGGGACACTGAAGCTTTCTTT. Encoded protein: CASSSKGLRDTEAFF.

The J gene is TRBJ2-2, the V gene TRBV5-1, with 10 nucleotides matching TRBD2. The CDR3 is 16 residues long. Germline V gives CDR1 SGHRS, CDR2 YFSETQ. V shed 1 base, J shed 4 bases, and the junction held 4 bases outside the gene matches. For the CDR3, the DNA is TGCGCCAGCAGCTTGACTAGCGGGGCCCTCACCGGGGAGCTGTTTTTT. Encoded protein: CASSLTSGALTGELFF.

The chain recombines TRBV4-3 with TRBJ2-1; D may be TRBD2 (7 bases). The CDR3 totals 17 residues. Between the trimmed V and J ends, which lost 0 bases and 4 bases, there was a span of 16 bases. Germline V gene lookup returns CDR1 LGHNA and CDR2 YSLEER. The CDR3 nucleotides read TGCGCCAGCAGCCAAGAGGGGGGGCAAGATGGTTACAATGAGCAGTTCTTC. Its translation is CASSQEGGQDGYNEQFF.

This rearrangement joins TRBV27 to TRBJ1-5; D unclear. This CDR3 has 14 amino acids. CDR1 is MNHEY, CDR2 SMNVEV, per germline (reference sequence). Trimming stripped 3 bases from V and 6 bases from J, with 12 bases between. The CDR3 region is CASSLGWGGQPQHF. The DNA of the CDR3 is TGTGCCAGCAGTTTGGGCTGGGGTGGTCAGCCCCAGCATTTT.

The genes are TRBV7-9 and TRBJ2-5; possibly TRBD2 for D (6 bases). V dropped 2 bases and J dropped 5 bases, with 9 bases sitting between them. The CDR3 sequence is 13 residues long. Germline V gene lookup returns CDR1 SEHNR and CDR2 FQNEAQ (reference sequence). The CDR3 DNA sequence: TGTGCCAGCAGCTTAACCAGCGGGGAGACCCAGTACTTC. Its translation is CASSLTSGETQYF.

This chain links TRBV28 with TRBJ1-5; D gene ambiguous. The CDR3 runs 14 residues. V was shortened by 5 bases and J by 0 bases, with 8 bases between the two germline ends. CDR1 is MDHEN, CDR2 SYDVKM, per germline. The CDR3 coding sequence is TGTGCCAGCAGTCCCGCCCGTAGCAATCAGCCCCAGCATTTT. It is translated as CASSPARSNQPQHF.

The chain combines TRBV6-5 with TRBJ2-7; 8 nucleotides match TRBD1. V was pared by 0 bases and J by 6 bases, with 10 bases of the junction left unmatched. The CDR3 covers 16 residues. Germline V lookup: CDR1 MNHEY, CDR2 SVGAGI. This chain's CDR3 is CASSYSRGRGRLEQYF. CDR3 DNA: TGTGCCAGCAGTTACTCGCGCGGCAGGGGGCGCCTCGAGCAGTACTTC.

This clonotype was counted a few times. In DNA, the CDR3 is TGCGCCAGCAGCCAAGATCTTAGCGTCTTGAACACTGAAGCTTTCTTT. Amino acids: CASSQDLSVLNTEAFF. The rearrangement links TRBV4-3 to TRBJ1-1; D is unresolved. Between the trimmed V and J ends, which lost 0 bases and 0 bases, there was a span of 11 bases. Looked up from germline, CDR1 is LGHNA and CDR2 is YSLEER. The CDR3 totals 16 residues.

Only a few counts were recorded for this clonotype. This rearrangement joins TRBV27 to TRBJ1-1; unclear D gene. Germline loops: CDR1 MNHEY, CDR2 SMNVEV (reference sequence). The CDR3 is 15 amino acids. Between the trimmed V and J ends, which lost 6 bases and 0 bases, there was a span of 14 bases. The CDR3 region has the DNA TGTGCCAGCAGCACACTTCCTGGAATGAACACTGAAGCTTTCTTT. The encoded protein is CASSTLPGMNTEAFF.